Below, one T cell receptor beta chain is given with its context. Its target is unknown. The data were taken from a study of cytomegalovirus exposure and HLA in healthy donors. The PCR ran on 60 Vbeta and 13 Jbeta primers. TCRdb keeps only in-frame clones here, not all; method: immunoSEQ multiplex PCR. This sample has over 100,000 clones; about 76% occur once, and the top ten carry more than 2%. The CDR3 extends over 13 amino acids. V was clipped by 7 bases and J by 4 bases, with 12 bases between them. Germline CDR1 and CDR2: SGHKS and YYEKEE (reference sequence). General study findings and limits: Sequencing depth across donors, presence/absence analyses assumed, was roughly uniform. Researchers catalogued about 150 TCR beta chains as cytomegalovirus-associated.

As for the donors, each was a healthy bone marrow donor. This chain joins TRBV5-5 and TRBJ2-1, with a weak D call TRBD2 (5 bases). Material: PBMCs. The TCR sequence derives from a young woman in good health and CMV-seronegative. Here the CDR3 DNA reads TGTGCCAGCCGGGGTTCCACGTACAATGAGCAGTTCTTC. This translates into CASRGSTYNEQFF. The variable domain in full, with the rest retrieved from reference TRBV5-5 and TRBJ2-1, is DAGVTQSPTHLIKTRGQQVTLRCSPISGHKSVSWYQQVLGQGPQFIFQYYEKEERGRGNFPDRFSARQFPNYSSELNVNALLLGDSALYLCASRGSTYNEQFFGPGTRLTVL.